The source of this TCR beta chain is a study of T cells in Graves' hyperthyroidism and ophthalmopathy. Turning to the study itself: Pretreatment peripheral blood was obtained at initial diagnosis.

Amplified TCR beta CDR3 regions derived from RNA transcripts. HTBI primers were used for first-round RT-PCR of the TCR CDR3. TCRdb passed the multiplex PCR reads through MiXCR, listing each CDR3 protein once. The sample consists of fewer than 450,000 distinct CDR3 sequences, roughly an eighth of them appearing once. This clonotype was seen at least ten times. V lost 7 bases and J lost 3, with 16 bases in between. Germline-derived CDR1 and CDR2 are SGHRS and YFSETQ. This CDR3 region has 15 residues. In the ophthalmopathy cohort, Clinical Activity Score was at least 3, NOSPECS grade at least 4, and duration under 3 months. Uncontrolled infection, other autoimmune disease, pregnancy or lactation led to exclusion.

Sequenced input: blood. This receptor was obtained from a man aged 50-59 years with Graves' ophthalmopathy. The chain recombines TRBV5-1 with TRBJ1-4, with no clear D. The CDR3 DNA sequence: TGCGCCAGCGATCCGCAGGTTGCAGCTAATGAAAAACTGTTTTTT. Protein sequence: CASDPQVAANEKLFF.